This T cell receptor beta chain is from a study of blood T cell repertoires in COVID-19. Across the whole study: From the United States, Italy and Spain came samples of acute and convalescent COVID-19. Sample material is recorded as cDNA or gDNA derived from T cells, B-cell-depleted T cells, or PBMCs.

Source study methods: By means of reference gene primer amplification, nucleated cell counts were estimated. Sequencing was performed with immunoSEQ multiplex PCR; in TCRdb, only in-frame clones are kept and a portion is missing. The V and J calls and clone size are taken from that table; D and trimming were inferred from the DNA. There are 200,000 to 250,000 clones in the sample; roughly four fifths occur only once, and 3.4% lies in the top ten. The sequence was collected from a woman between 18 and 30 years old with acute or convalescent COVID-19. The sequenced material came from peripheral blood.

The chain's CDR3 is CASRRGVIETQYF. The CDR3 DNA follows: TGTGCCAGCAGGCGAGGAGTTATTGAGACCCAGTACTTC. The rearrangement uses TRBV12-3 or TRBV12-4 and TRBJ2-5; D remains ambiguous. V dropped 6 bases and J dropped 5 bases, with 13 bases sitting between them. The CDR3 contains 13 residues.